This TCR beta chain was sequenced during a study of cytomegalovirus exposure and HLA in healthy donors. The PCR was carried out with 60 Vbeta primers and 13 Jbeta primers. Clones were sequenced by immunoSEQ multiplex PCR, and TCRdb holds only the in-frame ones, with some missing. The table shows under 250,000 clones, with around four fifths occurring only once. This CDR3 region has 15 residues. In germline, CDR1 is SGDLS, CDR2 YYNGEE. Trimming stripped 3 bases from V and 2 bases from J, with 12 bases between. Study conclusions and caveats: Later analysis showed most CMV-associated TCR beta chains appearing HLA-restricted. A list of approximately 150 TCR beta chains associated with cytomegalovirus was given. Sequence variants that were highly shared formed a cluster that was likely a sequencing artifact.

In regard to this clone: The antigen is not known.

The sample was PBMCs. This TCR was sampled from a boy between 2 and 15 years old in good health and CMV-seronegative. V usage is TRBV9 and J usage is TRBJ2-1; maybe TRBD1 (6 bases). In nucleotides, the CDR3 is TGTGCCAGCAGCGCCCGAGACAGGACCTACAATGAGCAGTTCTTC. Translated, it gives CASSARDRTYNEQFF.